The 21 T cell receptor beta chains reported below all come from one sample, sequenced in a study of identical twins. In TCRdb, the 5' RACE reads were re-called with MiXCR into one record per CDR3 protein. The repertoire consists of 450,000 to 500,000 distinct CDR3 sequences, with about 13% occurring once and the leading ten covering more than 0.8%. These data also featured in a second study, about yellow fever vaccine responses in identical twins.

Sequencing used CD4+ T cells sorted from blood. All receptors derive from a woman aged 18-35 years in good health.

A few counts support this clonotype. The junction does not match germline at one end; this may be a read error. This chain joins TRBV3-1 and TRBJ1-3; D gene ambiguous. CDR1 and CDR2 from the germline V gene are LGHDT and YNNKEL (reference sequence). This CDR3 has 13 amino acids. The CDR3 DNA reads TGTGCCAGCAGCCAAAACGGCGGGAGGCAGCAAAATTTT. Amino acid sequence: CASSQNGGRQQNF.

A few counts support this clonotype. This chain links TRBV28 with TRBJ2-3; possibly TRBD2 for D (5 bases). Trimming took 2 bases from V and 4 from J, leaving 16 bases between them. The CDR3 has 16 residues. Germline V gives CDR1 MDHEN, CDR2 SYDVKM. In nucleotides, the CDR3 is TGTGCCAGCAGTTTACTCCGACTAAAGGGCGCAGATACGCAGTATTTT. It translates to CASSLLRLKGADTQYF.

This rearrangement joins TRBV12-3 or TRBV12-4 to TRBJ1-2; perhaps TRBD1 as D (5 bases). The CDR3 has 14 residues. V shed 3 bases and J shed 3 bases, with 11 bases lying between them. CDR3 region: CASSFPGTDYGYTF. In DNA form, the CDR3 reads TGTGCCAGCAGTTTCCCCGGGACGGACTATGGCTACACCTTC.

The chain recombines TRBV30 with TRBJ2-1; 12 bases fit TRBD2. The V and J ends lost 0 bases and 10 bases, in that order; junction bases with no gene match: 7. The V gene's germline CDR1 is GTSNPN and CDR2 SVGIG (reference sequence). CDR3 length: 15 residues. The CDR3 region is CAWSVTSGGPLEQFF. The CDR3 nucleotides read TGTGCCTGGAGTGTGACTAGCGGGGGTCCCCTGGAGCAGTTCTTC.

The table lists this clonotype with a few counts. The J gene is TRBJ2-1, the V gene TRBV7-3; 15 bases line up with TRBD2. Looked up from germline, CDR1 is SGHTA and CDR2 is FQGTGA. The junction had 5 bases not matched to a gene; V was cut back by 4 bases and J by 7 bases. CDR3 length equals 16 residues. The CDR3 loop is CASSSRTSGGVNEQFF. CDR3 coding DNA: TGTGCCAGCAGCTCACGGACTAGCGGGGGGGTAAATGAGCAGTTCTTC.

Details on this clonotype: The junction departs from the called germline gene at one end, perhaps through a read error. This chain links TRBV5-1 with TRBJ2-3; 11 bases map to TRBD1. Germline CDR1 SGHRS, CDR2 YFSETQ. The CDR3 consists of 14 residues. CDR3 coding DNA: TGCGCCAGCAGTTGGACAGGGGGCACAGATACGCGGTATTTT. Protein product: CASSWTGGTDTRYF.

The sample holds a few counts of this clonotype. This chain connects TRBV18 to TRBJ2-7; 9 bases are a match to TRBD2. The V segment lost 2 bases and the J segment 6 bases; nucleotides outside the gene matches: 14. The CDR3 extends over 17 amino acids. Germline values: CDR1 KGHSH, CDR2 LQKENI. DNA of the CDR3: TGTGCCAGCTCACCATGGAGCGGGGCGGGAGGGCCGTCCGAGCAGTACTTC. Translated, it gives CASSPWSGAGGPSEQYF.

Only a few counts were recorded for this clonotype. The J gene is TRBJ2-7, the V gene TRBV10-3; TRBD1 matches at 10 bases. The V and J ends lost 10 bases and 3 bases, in that order; junction bases with no gene match: 3. The CDR3 has 12 residues. CDR1 and CDR2 (germline): ENHRY, SYGVKD. The chain's CDR3 is CATGQGVYEQYF. For the CDR3, the DNA is TGTGCCACCGGACAGGGGGTCTACGAGCAGTACTTC.

This clonotype was observed many times. V and J are TRBV20-1 and TRBJ2-7, with TRBD2 identical over 9 bases. The length of the CDR3 is 18 residues. Germline loops: CDR1 DFQATT, CDR2 SNEGSKA (reference sequence). J gave up 5 bases and V 5 bases, and 22 bases lay outside the gene matches. The CDR3 DNA is TGCAGTGCTCGAACTCGGGACAGATTAGCGGGAGACGGCCACGAGCAGTACTTC. As protein: CSARTRDRLAGDGHEQYF.

This clonotype has a handful of counts. The chain employs TRBV4-2 and TRBJ2-1; TRBD2 agrees at 16 bases. In germline, CDR1 is LGHNA, CDR2 YNFKEQ. CDR3 length: 20 amino acids. Trimming at V came to 6 bases and at J to 0 bases, leaving 11 bases not matched to a gene. CDR3 protein: CASSHAGTSGGAGSYNEQFF. The DNA for the CDR3 is TGTGCCAGCAGTCACGCCGGGACTAGCGGGGGGGCGGGCTCCTACAATGAGCAGTTCTTC.

The chain is built from TRBV6-1 and TRBJ1-5; the match to TRBD1 covers 10 bases. Germline CDR1 reads MNHNS; CDR2 reads SASEGT. CDR3 length: 13 amino acids. V gave up 7 bases and J gave up 5 bases; unmatched junction bases: 2. The CDR3 loop reads CASKDRGDQPQHF. The CDR3 coding sequence is TGTGCCAGCAAGGACAGGGGGGATCAGCCCCAGCATTTT.

This clonotype has more than one count but fewer than ten. The chain is built from TRBV7-2 and TRBJ2-2; TRBD1 is a possible D gene (6 bases). V lost 5 bases to trimming and J lost 3 bases, with 16 bases between them. The CDR3 totals 16 residues. Germline CDR1 reads SGHTA; CDR2 reads FQGNSA. CDR3 coding DNA: TGTGCCAGCAGCCCCCAGTGGGGGCGGGACACCGGGGAGCTGTTTTTT. It is translated as CASSPQWGRDTGELFF.

This clonotype was seen a handful of times. The chain has TRBV12-3 or TRBV12-4 and TRBJ1-1; D may be TRBD1 (5 bases). Trimming cost V 6 bases and J 0 bases, with 11 bases left between them. The CDR3 sequence is 14 residues long. In DNA, the CDR3 is TGTGCCAGCAGAGCAGACAGAGTGAACACTGAAGCTTTCTTT. This gives the protein CASRADRVNTEAFF.

The sample holds many counts of this clonotype. V and J are TRBV7-2 and TRBJ2-1; D not resolved. The CDR3 is 16 amino acids. V gave up 3 bases and J gave up 8 bases, with 20 bases separating them. Germline CDR1 reads SGHTA; CDR2 reads FQGNSA. For the CDR3, the DNA is TGTGCCAGCAGCTTGTTGGCGACGTTGGTTGGGGATGAGCAGTTCTTC. This codes for CASSLLATLVGDEQFF.

The V and J genes are TRBV29-1 and TRBJ2-1; 8 bases align to TRBD1. The CDR3 has 12 residues. Trimming at V came to 6 bases and at J to 8 bases, leaving 6 bases not matched to a gene. Germline V CDR1 and CDR2: SQVTM, ANQGSEA. The DNA of the CDR3 is TGCAGCGTCCTGGACAGGGTCTATGAGCAGTTCTTC. Amino acid sequence: CSVLDRVYEQFF.

This clonotype has more than one count but fewer than ten. The V and J genes are TRBV12-3 or TRBV12-4 and TRBJ2-7, with a tentative D call TRBD2 (5 bases). The germline V and J ends were trimmed by 3 bases and 2 bases, with 8 bases remaining between them. The CDR3 spans 13 residues. CDR3 nucleotide sequence: TGTGCCAGCAGTTTCGACGGGACCTACGAGCAGTACTTC. Translation gives CASSFDGTYEQYF.

This clonotype was seen only a few times. CDR3 nucleotides: TGTGCCAGCAGCTCCGACGTATGGCAGATGAGCTCTGGGGCCAACGTCCTGACTTTC. Its protein product is CASSSDVWQMSSGANVLTF. The chain couples TRBV11-2 to TRBJ2-6; unclear D gene. Germline V gene sequence: CDR1 SGHAT, CDR2 FQNNGV. Trimming shortened V by 4 bases and J by 0 bases, and 19 bases separated the two germline ends. The CDR3 extends over 19 amino acids.

The sample holds a few counts of this clonotype. DNA of the CDR3: TGTGCCAGCAGCTACGACAGGGCAAGCACAGATACGCAGTATTTT. It specifies CASSYDRASTDTQYF. This chain connects TRBV6-5 to TRBJ2-3; 7 nucleotides line up with TRBD1. The CDR3 consists of 15 residues. V lost 6 bases and J lost 0; bases outside the gene matches: 6. Germline assignment: CDR1 MNHEY and CDR2 SVGAGI.

This clonotype appeared a few times. This CDR3 is CSARPGASGGFYEQYF. CDR3 nucleotides: TGCAGTGCGAGACCCGGGGCTAGCGGGGGGTTCTACGAGCAGTACTTC. The chain carries TRBV20-1 and TRBJ2-7; 11 bases are shared with TRBD2. There are 16 residues in the CDR3. Trimming removed 6 bases from V and 3 bases from J; junction bases left unmatched: 13. Germline lookup yields CDR1 DFQATT and CDR2 SNEGSKA (reference sequence).

This clonotype was seen at least ten times. The chain carries TRBV4-2 and TRBJ2-5; TRBD2 agrees at 9 bases. CDR1 is LGHNA and CDR2 is YNFKEQ in the germline V gene. V was clipped by 0 bases and J by 5 bases; unmatched bases: 13. The CDR3 contains 18 residues. CDR3 nucleotides: TGTGCCAGCAGCCAAGATTCGATTAGTGGGACTAGCAGCGAGACCCAGTACTTC. Its protein product is CASSQDSISGTSSETQYF.

Only a few counts were recorded for this clonotype. CDR3 region: CASNKQGSAYEQYF. The DNA of the CDR3 is TGTGCCAGCAACAAACAGGGTTCGGCCTACGAGCAGTACTTC. This rearrangement joins TRBV7-2 to TRBJ2-7; a weak D match, TRBD1 (6 bases). The V end lost 7 bases, the J end lost 2 bases, and 15 bases lay between the germline ends. CDR3 length equals 14 residues. Per germline, CDR1 SGHTA and CDR2 FQGNSA. The full variable domain, its missing parts supplied by reference TRBV7-2 and TRBJ2-7, is GAGVSQSPSNKVTEKGKDVELRCDPISGHTALYWYRQSLGQGLEFLIYFQGNSAPDKSGLPSDRFSAERTGGSVSTLTIQRTQQEDSAVYLCASNKQGSAYEQYFGPGTRLTVT.